Described below is a single T cell receptor (beta chain) sequence and its context. This sample was included in a study of blood T cell repertoires in COVID-19. Study summary: COVID-19 samples collected from the United States, Italy and Spain covered acute and convalescent phases. The analysed material was cDNA or gDNA that came from T cells, B-cell-depleted T cells, or PBMCs.

CDR1 and CDR2 from the germline V gene are SGHDN and FVKESK. The V and J ends lost 0 bases and 4 bases, in that order; junction bases with no gene match: 5. The CDR3 length is 15 residues. Study processing details: Using reference gene primer amplification, nucleated cell counts were estimated. Generated by immunoSEQ multiplex PCR, the TCRdb table keeps only in-frame clones and is missing some. The DNA gave D and trimming, while V, J and clone size come from that table. The profile shows tens of thousands of clones, 91% of them singletons. While infection was still active, Seattle patients were enrolled and then followed longitudinally.

The sequenced material came from peripheral blood. The clonotype was recovered from a man aged 40-49 years with COVID-19, enrolled during active disease. The chain links TRBV14 to TRBJ1-2; TRBD1 matches 7 bases. CDR3 amino acids: CASSQEGGQFYGYTF. The CDR3 region has the DNA TGTGCCAGCAGCCAAGAGGGGGGACAGTTCTATGGCTACACCTTC.